Listed below are T cell receptor beta chains from one sample, sequenced in a study of human T cells and chemical hapten exposure. TCRdb analysed the RACE reads with MiXCR anew, one entry per CDR3 protein. The repertoire consists of about 380,000 distinct CDR3 sequences, with more than 4.5% occurring once and the leading ten covering around 2%. The source was whole blood, collected in connection with sensitization to the hapten diphenylcyclopropenone (DPC). The receptors shown here come from a woman aged 45-65 years with alopecia areata. Some clones in this sample may be carry-over from other donors' samples. Each CDR3 is given with its conserved first and last residue. The D gene is left open where the match is weak. Size tells how often a clone was seen (once, few, many) or the class of an expanded clone, and some rows leave it out.

clone size	D gene	V gene	J gene	CDR3 protein	CDR3 DNA
few	NA	TRBV9	TRBJ2-5	CASSETGAQETQYF	TGTGCCAGCAGCGAGACCGGGGCTCAAGAGACCCAGTACTTC
NA	NA	TRBV10-3	TRBJ2-7	CAIGRSSYEQYF	TGTGCCATCGGAAGAAGCTCCTACGAGCAGTACTTC
many	NA	TRBV20-1	TRBJ2-1	CSAPRGGNEQFF	TGCAGTGCCCCGCGGGGCGGCAATGAGCAGTTCTTC
many	TRBD2	TRBV5-5	TRBJ2-5	CASSSGLAGGVETQYF	TGTGCCAGCAGCTCCGGACTAGCGGGGGGGGTAGAGACCCAGTACTTC
many	TRBD1	TRBV12-3/TRBV12-4	TRBJ1-1	CASSLTGAVEAFF	TGTGCCAGCAGTTTGACAGGGGCCGTTGAAGCTTTCTTT
few	NA	TRBV18	TRBJ2-5	CASSPWLDETQYF	TGTGCCAGCTCACCCTGGCTAGACGAGACCCAGTACTTC
many	TRBD2	TRBV3-1	TRBJ2-2	CASSRWSGGGSNTGELFF	TGTGCCAGCAGCCGCTGGAGCGGGGGGGGCTCGAACACCGGGGAGCTGTTTTTT
NA	TRBD2	TRBV7-2	TRBJ2-3	CASSSQREGRSTDTQYF	TGTGCCAGCAGCTCGCAGCGGGAGGGCCGGAGCACAGATACGCAGTATTTT
few	NA	TRBV27	TRBJ2-7	CASSYSTASLAYEQYF	TGTGCCAGCAGTTATTCGACAGCTTCGCTGGCCTACGAGCAGTACTTC
many	TRBD1	TRBV10-3	TRBJ1-1	CATGQGGTEAFF	TGTGCCACCGGACAGGGCGGCACTGAAGCTTTCTTT
few	NA	TRBV10-3	TRBJ2-3	CAISEYLRDTLSTDTQYF	TGTGCCATCAGTGAGTACCTTCGGGACACTTTGTCCACAGATACGCAGTATTTT
many	TRBD2	TRBV6-6	TRBJ2-7	CASSYGRGGAGEQYF	TGTGCCAGCAGTTACGGCCGCGGGGGGGCGGGTGAGCAGTACTTC
many	NA	TRBV12-3/TRBV12-4	TRBJ2-6	CASTAFRSGANVLTF	TGTGCCAGCACTGCTTTTCGGTCTGGGGCCAACGTCCTGACTTTC
NA	NA	TRBV20-1	TRBJ2-3	CSARDHQVNTDTQYF	TGCAGTGCTAGAGACCACCAAGTTAACACAGATACGCAGTATTTT
few	NA	TRBV2	TRBJ1-5	CASTSSDSQPQHF	TGTGCCAGCACCTCCAGTGACAGTCAGCCCCAGCATTTT
NA	TRBD2	TRBV6-6	TRBJ2-5	CASSYLRRIAGGGETQYF	TGTGCCAGCAGTTACCTGAGGCGGATAGCGGGAGGAGGAGAGACCCAGTACTTC
NA	NA	TRBV27	TRBJ2-2	CASSFFPQLAGNTGELFF	TGTGCCAGCAGTTTTTTTCCCCAGCTAGCCGGGAACACCGGGGAGCTGTTTTTT
NA	NA	TRBV7-9	TRBJ2-3	CASTGASTDTQYF	TGTGCCAGCACCGGTGCCTCCACAGATACGCAGTATTTT
NA	TRBD1	TRBV5-1	TRBJ1-4	CASSPRDSLATNEKLFF	TGCGCCAGCAGCCCCCGGGACAGCCTTGCAACTAATGAAAAACTGTTTTTT
many	NA	TRBV21-1	TRBJ1-5	CASSKGETERQPQHF	TGTGCCAGCAGCAAAGGGGAAACGGAGAGGCAGCCCCAGCATTTT
many	NA	TRBV28	TRBJ1-4	CASSLYNEKLFF	TGTGCCAGCAGTTTATATAATGAAAAACTGTTTTTT
few	TRBD1	TRBV10-3	TRBJ2-2	CAIGTGTGTGELFF	TGTGCCATAGGGACAGGGACGGGCACCGGGGAGCTGTTTTTT
many	NA	TRBV6-1	TRBJ1-5	CASSEAPLRQPQHF	TGTGCCAGCAGTGAAGCCCCTTTACGACAGCCCCAGCATTTT
NA	NA	TRBV4-3	TRBJ2-1	CASSWTDISSYNEQFF	TGCGCCAGCAGCTGGACCGATATTAGCTCCTACAATGAGCAGTTCTTC
NA	NA	TRBV4-3	TRBJ1-1	CASSQKPGRAFF	TGCGCCAGCAGCCAAAAACCGGGGCGGGCTTTCTTT
NA	NA	TRBV28	TRBJ1-1	CASSPRTVAEAFF	TGTGCCAGCAGTCCCAGGACAGTCGCTGAAGCTTTCTTT
NA	NA	TRBV30	TRBJ1-4	CAFTRWTNEKLFF	TGTGCCTTCACGAGGTGGACTAATGAAAAACTGTTTTTT
many	NA	TRBV2	TRBJ2-3	CASSDRSGTDTQYF	TGTGCCAGCAGCGACAGGTCTGGCACAGATACGCAGTATTTT
NA	NA	TRBV21-1	TRBJ2-3	CASSKGWTDTQYF	TGTGCCAGCAGCAAAGGGTGGACAGATACGCAGTATTTT
many	NA	TRBV28	TRBJ1-5	CASSNQPQHF	TGTGCCAGCAGCAATCAGCCCCAGCATTTT
NA	TRBD2	TRBV29-1	TRBJ2-3	CSVRLAGTDTQYF	TGCAGCGTGAGACTAGCGGGCACAGATACGCAGTATTTT
many	NA	TRBV29-1	TRBJ2-7	CSVDGDSRYEQYF	TGCAGCGTTGATGGGGACTCCCGATACGAGCAGTACTTC